This T cell receptor (beta chain) was recovered during a study of blood T cell repertoires in COVID-19. Study in general: Sites in the United States, Italy and Spain provided acute and convalescent COVID-19 samples. Sources were T cells, B-cell-depleted T cells, or PBMCs; the material itself was cDNA or gDNA.

The ends lost 0 bases at V and 2 bases at J; junction bases unmatched: 1. This CDR3 is 15 amino acids long. Germline CDR1 reads LGHNA; CDR2 reads YNFKEQ. In the original analysis: Counts of nucleated cells, estimated from reference gene primer amplification, were obtained. The data were produced by immunoSEQ multiplex PCR, yet TCRdb's version contains in-frame clones alone and is incomplete. D and trimming come from the DNA, and the V and J calls and clone size come from that table. The sample has some 110,000 clones, 90% seen once. Sequenced material: peripheral blood. The sequence derives from a human donor with active COVID-19. The donor label of this sample is uncertain. The rearrangement uses TRBV4-2 and TRBJ2-1; 7 positions agree with TRBD1. In DNA form, the CDR3 reads TGTGCCAGCAGCCAAGAGCAGGGGGCCTACAATGAGCAGTTCTTC. Translation gives CASSQEQGAYNEQFF.